Listed below are T cell receptor beta chains from one sample, sequenced in a study of OX40 agonist ivuxolimab in advanced cancers. Repertoires were generated with immunoSEQ multiplex PCR, while TCRdb's copy carries only in-frame clones and drops some. The sample has some 30,000 clones, approximately 80% seen once. The sample in question was CD4+ or CD8+ T cells sorted from blood, obtained in a trial of the OX40 agonist ivuxolimab. The receptors were sampled from an adult with an advanced solid tumor such as melanoma, head and neck, liver or kidney cancer. Each CDR3 is given with its conserved first and last residue. Fields, in order: J gene, V gene, D gene, clone size, CDR3 protein, CDR3 DNA. D genes are given only for firm matches. Size is stated for part of the rows, as once, few or many counts, or as a class when the clone is expanded.

J gene: TRBJ2-2
V gene: TRBV28
D gene: TRBD1
clone size: NA
CDR3 protein: CASSYWGQGNTGELFF
CDR3 DNA: TGTGCCAGCAGCTACTGGGGACAGGGGAACACCGGGGAGCTGTTTTTT

J gene: TRBJ1-2
V gene: TRBV6-6
D gene: TRBD1
clone size: once
CDR3 protein: CASRSTTGGYYGYTF
CDR3 DNA: TGTGCCAGCCGCTCTACGACAGGGGGGTACTATGGCTACACCTTC

J gene: TRBJ2-5
V gene: TRBV7-3
D gene: NA
clone size: NA
CDR3 protein: CASSLSRDGTQYF
CDR3 DNA: TGTGCCAGCAGCCTCTCTCGGGACGGGACCCAGTACTTC

J gene: TRBJ2-1
V gene: TRBV6-1
D gene: TRBD2
clone size: once
CDR3 protein: CASSDAGGRGEQFF
CDR3 DNA: TGTGCCAGCAGTGATGCGGGGGGGCGGGGTGAGCAGTTCTTC

J gene: TRBJ1-5
V gene: TRBV6-5
D gene: NA
clone size: NA
CDR3 protein: CASRGAANNQPQHF
CDR3 DNA: TGTGCCAGCAGGGGGGCAGCGAATAATCAGCCCCAGCATTTT

J gene: TRBJ2-7
V gene: TRBV7-2
D gene: NA
clone size: NA
CDR3 protein: CASSLASGFNYEQYF
CDR3 DNA: TGTGCCAGCAGCTTAGCGAGCGGGTTCAACTACGAGCAGTACTTC

J gene: TRBJ1-5
V gene: TRBV30
D gene: NA
clone size: NA
CDR3 protein: CAWSGNSNQPQHF
CDR3 DNA: TGTGCCTGGAGTGGGAATAGCAATCAGCCCCAGCATTTT

J gene: TRBJ2-1
V gene: TRBV27
D gene: TRBD2
clone size: NA
CDR3 protein: CASSGLGGGTGIEQFF
CDR3 DNA: TGTGCCAGCAGTGGCTTAGGCGGGGGGACTGGTATTGAGCAGTTCTTC

J gene: TRBJ1-6
V gene: TRBV27
D gene: NA
clone size: few
CDR3 protein: CASSRQDPWAYNSPLHF
CDR3 DNA: TGTGCCAGCAGTCGACAGGACCCTTGGGCCTATAATTCACCCCTCCACTTT

J gene: TRBJ1-5
V gene: TRBV19
D gene: NA
clone size: NA
CDR3 protein: CASSMTVNQPQHF
CDR3 DNA: TGTGCCAGTAGTATGACAGTTAATCAGCCCCAGCATTTT

J gene: TRBJ2-7
V gene: TRBV5-4
D gene: TRBD2
clone size: NA
CDR3 protein: CASSTWDYLSYEQYF
CDR3 DNA: TGTGCCAGCAGCACCTGGGACTACCTCTCCTACGAGCAGTACTTC

J gene: TRBJ2-6
V gene: TRBV9
D gene: NA
clone size: NA
CDR3 protein: CASSPGWGSGANVLTF
CDR3 DNA: TGTGCCAGCAGCCCCGGATGGGGGTCCGGGGCCAACGTCCTGACTTTC

J gene: TRBJ1-6
V gene: TRBV5-5
D gene: TRBD1
clone size: NA
CDR3 protein: CASSLETGSYNSPLHF
CDR3 DNA: TGTGCCAGCAGCTTGGAGACAGGGTCCTATAATTCACCCCTCCACTTT

J gene: TRBJ1-5
V gene: TRBV19
D gene: NA
clone size: NA
CDR3 protein: CASSWGLGRNQPQHF
CDR3 DNA: TGTGCCAGTAGTTGGGGTCTTGGGCGGAATCAGCCCCAGCATTTT

J gene: TRBJ1-6
V gene: TRBV27
D gene: NA
clone size: NA
CDR3 protein: CASRSYQGFGSPLHF
CDR3 DNA: TGTGCCAGCAGATCCTACCAGGGGTTTGGTTCACCCCTCCACTTT

J gene: TRBJ2-7
V gene: TRBV7-3
D gene: NA
clone size: once
CDR3 protein: CASSYTGGAPYEQYF
CDR3 DNA: TGTGCCAGCAGCTACACAGGGGGGGCACCCTACGAGCAGTACTTC

J gene: TRBJ2-7
V gene: TRBV7-2
D gene: NA
clone size: NA
CDR3 protein: CASSRDRSSYEQYF
CDR3 DNA: TGTGCCAGCAGCCGGGACCGGAGCTCCTACGAGCAGTACTTC

J gene: TRBJ1-1
V gene: TRBV5-4
D gene: TRBD1
clone size: NA
CDR3 protein: CASSLVRGQSTEAFF
CDR3 DNA: TGTGCCAGCAGCTTAGTCAGGGGGCAAAGCACTGAAGCTTTCTTT

J gene: TRBJ1-4
V gene: TRBV28
D gene: NA
clone size: NA
CDR3 protein: CASSAAGVKNEKLFF
CDR3 DNA: TGTGCCAGCAGTGCCGCGGGGGTTAAAAATGAAAAACTGTTTTTT

J gene: TRBJ2-1
V gene: TRBV28
D gene: NA
clone size: NA
CDR3 protein: CAREYNEQFF
CDR3 DNA: TGTGCCAGGGAATACAATGAGCAGTTCTTC

J gene: TRBJ2-1
V gene: TRBV5-1
D gene: TRBD1
clone size: NA
CDR3 protein: CASSTGGTGLFF
CDR3 DNA: TGCGCCAGCAGCACCGGGGGGACAGGGCTGTTCTTC

J gene: TRBJ1-5
V gene: TRBV7-2
D gene: NA
clone size: NA
CDR3 protein: CASSLGVGQPQHF
CDR3 DNA: TGTGCCAGCAGCTTAGGGGTGGGGCAGCCCCAGCATTTT

J gene: TRBJ2-7
V gene: TRBV19
D gene: NA
clone size: NA
CDR3 protein: CASSIGGLGIYEQYF
CDR3 DNA: TGTGCCAGTAGTATCGGAGGGTTGGGAATCTACGAGCAGTACTTC

J gene: TRBJ2-7
V gene: TRBV18
D gene: NA
clone size: NA
CDR3 protein: CASTRDQLYEQYF
CDR3 DNA: TGTGCCTCTACCAGAGACCAGCTCTACGAGCAGTACTTC

J gene: TRBJ2-1
V gene: TRBV28
D gene: TRBD1
clone size: NA
CDR3 protein: CASSLSGQGVGEQFF
CDR3 DNA: TGTGCCAGCAGTTTATCGGGACAGGGGGTAGGTGAGCAGTTCTTC

J gene: TRBJ1-2
V gene: TRBV5-6
D gene: NA
clone size: NA
CDR3 protein: CASSWVGFKQGYTF
CDR3 DNA: TGTGCCAGCAGCTGGGTCGGGTTTAAACAAGGCTACACCTTC

J gene: TRBJ2-1
V gene: TRBV18
D gene: NA
clone size: NA
CDR3 protein: CASSPAGRYNEQFF
CDR3 DNA: TGTGCCAGCTCACCGGCGGGACGGTACAATGAGCAGTTCTTC

J gene: TRBJ2-1
V gene: TRBV28
D gene: TRBD2
clone size: NA
CDR3 protein: CASSNSGGVGEQFF
CDR3 DNA: TGTGCCAGCAGTAATAGCGGGGGGGTGGGTGAGCAGTTCTTC

J gene: TRBJ1-2
V gene: TRBV2
D gene: NA
clone size: NA
CDR3 protein: CASTPTSVNGYTF
CDR3 DNA: TGTGCCAGCACCCCTACATCGGTAAATGGCTACACCTTC

J gene: TRBJ1-5
V gene: TRBV2
D gene: TRBD1
clone size: few
CDR3 protein: CASQGAGQPQHF
CDR3 DNA: TGTGCCAGCCAGGGGGCAGGTCAGCCCCAGCATTTT

J gene: TRBJ2-7
V gene: TRBV19
D gene: TRBD1
clone size: NA
CDR3 protein: CASSGDRGGYEQYF
CDR3 DNA: TGTGCCAGTAGTGGGGACAGGGGAGGCTACGAGCAGTACTTC

J gene: TRBJ1-4
V gene: TRBV19
D gene: NA
clone size: few
CDR3 protein: CASSIGDRVRGEKLFF
CDR3 DNA: TGTGCCAGTAGTATTGGGGACCGGGTGAGAGGGGAAAAACTGTTTTTT

J gene: TRBJ2-7
V gene: TRBV4-2
D gene: NA
clone size: NA
CDR3 protein: CASSQALGTSTYEQYF
CDR3 DNA: TGTGCCAGCAGCCAAGCTCTCGGGACAAGCACCTACGAGCAGTACTTC

J gene: TRBJ2-1
V gene: TRBV11-2
D gene: NA
clone size: few
CDR3 protein: CASSRSSYNEQFF
CDR3 DNA: TGTGCCAGCAGTCGCAGCTCCTACAATGAGCAGTTCTTC

J gene: TRBJ1-5
V gene: TRBV11-2
D gene: NA
clone size: NA
CDR3 protein: CASSLEEGVGQPQHF
CDR3 DNA: TGTGCCAGCAGCTTAGAGGAGGGTGTAGGTCAGCCCCAGCATTTT

J gene: TRBJ1-2
V gene: TRBV29-1
D gene: NA
clone size: NA
CDR3 protein: CSVQGIYGYTF
CDR3 DNA: TGCAGCGTTCAGGGAATCTATGGCTACACCTTC

J gene: TRBJ2-1
V gene: TRBV2
D gene: TRBD1
clone size: few
CDR3 protein: CASSPPKGTGYNEQFF
CDR3 DNA: TGTGCCAGCAGTCCCCCAAAGGGGACAGGCTACAATGAGCAGTTCTTC

J gene: TRBJ2-7
V gene: TRBV5-1
D gene: TRBD2
clone size: NA
CDR3 protein: CASSPSSGSYEQYF
CDR3 DNA: TGCGCCAGCAGCCCCTCTAGCGGTTCCTACGAGCAGTACTTC

J gene: TRBJ2-2
V gene: TRBV9
D gene: NA
clone size: NA
CDR3 protein: CASQDSKVTGELFF
CDR3 DNA: TGTGCCAGCCAGGATAGTAAGGTGACCGGGGAGCTGTTTTTT

J gene: TRBJ2-7
V gene: TRBV5-5
D gene: TRBD1
clone size: NA
CDR3 protein: CASSYRSTGGLVEEQYF
CDR3 DNA: TGTGCCAGCAGCTATAGGTCGACAGGGGGCTTGGTTGAGGAGCAGTACTTC